This entry lists 10 T cell receptor beta chains sequenced from one sample in a study of beta chain features in type 1 diabetes. Expressed TCRB transcripts were sequenced, since all the RNA that had been isolated was reverse transcribed. Here immunoSEQ multiplex PCR was the method, and the copy in TCRdb shows in-frame clones only, minus some. The data contain about 620,000 clones, 15% to 17% of them singletons. Sequences were obtained from naive CD4+ T cells from blood. The receptor set was obtained from a young man in good health.

This clone was seen a few times. The chain uses TRBV10-3 and TRBJ1-1, with D perhaps matching TRBD1 (5 bases). This CDR3 has 13 amino acids. The ends were cut back, 4 bases at V and 0 bases at J, with 6 bases in the middle. Germline loops: CDR1 ENHRY, CDR2 SYGVKD. In DNA form, the CDR3 reads TGTGCCATCAGTGTACAGGTGAACACTGAAGCTTTCTTT. Translated, it gives CAISVQVNTEAFF.

The genes are TRBV7-9 and TRBJ2-7; the match to TRBD1 covers 8 bases. In germline, CDR1 is SEHNR, CDR2 FQNEAQ (reference sequence). This CDR3 is 14 amino acids long. With 5 bases clipped from V and 2 bases from J, the junction kept 5 bases outside the gene matches. Here the CDR3 reads CASSRQGLTYEQYF. The CDR3 region has the DNA TGTGCCAGCAGCCGACAGGGGTTAACCTACGAGCAGTACTTC. The variable domain in full, completed from reference TRBV7-9 and TRBJ2-7, reads DTGVSQNPRHKITKRGQNVTFRCDPISEHNRLYWYRQTLGQGPEFLTYFQNEAQLEKSRLLSDRFSAERPKGSFSTLEIQRTEQGDSAMYLCASSRQGLTYEQYFGPGTRLTVT.

This clone was counted between two and nine times. The chain combines TRBV5-1 with TRBJ2-4, with TRBD1 matching 7 bases. Germline V CDR1 and CDR2: SGHRS, YFSETQ. This CDR3 region has 16 residues. Trimming took 3 bases from V and 0 from J; bases not matched to a gene: 6. The DNA of the CDR3 is TGCGCCAGCAGCTCGGGACAGCCATTAGCCAAAAACATTCAGTACTTC. Translation: CASSSGQPLAKNIQYF.

Written as DNA, the CDR3 is TGTGCCAGCAGCGCGACGGGATCTTATGGCTACACCTTC. Amino acids: CASSATGSYGYTF. The gene calls are TRBV13 and TRBJ1-2; D remains ambiguous. There are 13 residues in the CDR3. V gave up 5 bases and J gave up 5 bases, with 12 bases separating them. The V gene's germline CDR1 is PRHDT and CDR2 FYEKMQ (reference sequence).

Only a few counts were recorded for this clone. The gene calls are TRBV18 and TRBJ2-7, with D perhaps being TRBD1 or TRBD2 (6 bases each). The CDR3 has 17 amino acids. Trimming took 2 bases from V and 0 from J, leaving 17 bases between them. Germline V gene sequence: CDR1 KGHSH, CDR2 LQKENI. The DNA for the CDR3 is TGTGCCAGCTCACCAATGGCCGGGGGCCCAAGCTCCTACGAGCAGTACTTC. This encodes CASSPMAGGPSSYEQYF.

The J gene is TRBJ2-7, the V gene TRBV5-1, with 8 bases aligning to TRBD1. Looked up from germline, CDR1 is SGHRS and CDR2 is YFSETQ. This CDR3 region has 14 residues. V shed 2 bases and J 6 bases; nucleotides not matched to a gene: 7. The chain's CDR3 is CASSFGQGRGEQYF. In nucleotides, the CDR3 is TGCGCCAGCAGCTTTGGACAGGGTCGGGGCGAGCAGTACTTC.

Of note for this clone: The same CDR3 can be traced to other DNA sequences in this sample. The genes are TRBV29-1 and TRBJ2-7; D call uncertain. V lost 5 bases to trimming and J lost 2 bases, with 10 bases between them. The germline V gene encodes CDR1 SQVTM and CDR2 ANQGSEA. The CDR3 is 12 residues long. CDR3 sequence (DNA): TGCAGCGTTAGCAGATCCCCCTACGAGCAGTACTTC. Protein sequence: CSVSRSPYEQYF.

The V and J genes are TRBV5-1 and TRBJ1-5; 7 nucleotides agree with TRBD1. Germline-derived CDR1 and CDR2 are SGHRS and YFSETQ. The CDR3 runs 14 residues. Trimming took 3 bases from V and 5 from J; bases not matched to a gene: 5. DNA of the CDR3: TGCGCCAGCAGCTCGGGACAGAGAGATCAGCCCCAGCATTTT. Translation gives CASSSGQRDQPQHF.

The V call is TRBV9, the J call TRBJ2-2; a possible D gene is TRBD2 (5 bases). Trimming took 0 bases from V and 7 from J, leaving 10 bases between them. CDR1 is SGDLS, CDR2 YYNGEE, per germline. The CDR3 loop spans 14 amino acids. CDR3 bases: TGTGCCAGCAGCGTAGAACCGGGGAGCGGGGAGCTGTTTTTT. Translated, it gives CASSVEPGSGELFF.

This clone was observed a handful of times. This CDR3 reads CASSYAGQGVAGELFF. DNA of the CDR3: TGTGCCAGCAGTTACGCGGGACAGGGAGTAGCCGGGGAGCTGTTTTTT. The gene calls are TRBV6-5 and TRBJ2-2, with 9 nucleotides matching TRBD1. Germline values: CDR1 MNHEY, CDR2 SVGAGI. This CDR3 comprises 16 residues. Germline trimming cut 2 bases from V and 6 bases from J; bases unmatched to any gene: 7.